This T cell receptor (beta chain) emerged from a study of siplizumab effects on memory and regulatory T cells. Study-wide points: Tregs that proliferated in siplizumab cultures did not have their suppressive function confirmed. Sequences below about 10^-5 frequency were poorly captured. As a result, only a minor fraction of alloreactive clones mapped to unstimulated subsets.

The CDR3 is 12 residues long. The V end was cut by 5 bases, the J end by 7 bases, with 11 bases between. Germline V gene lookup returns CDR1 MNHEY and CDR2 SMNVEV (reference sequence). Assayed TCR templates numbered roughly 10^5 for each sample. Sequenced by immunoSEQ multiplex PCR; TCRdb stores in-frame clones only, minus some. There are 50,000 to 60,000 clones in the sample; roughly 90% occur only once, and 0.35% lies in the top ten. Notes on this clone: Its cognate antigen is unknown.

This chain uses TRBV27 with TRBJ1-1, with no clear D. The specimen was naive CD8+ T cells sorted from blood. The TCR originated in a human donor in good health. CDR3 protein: CASSRRDGEAFF. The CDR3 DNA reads TGTGCCAGCAGTCGCCGCGACGGTGAAGCTTTCTTT.